Listed below are T cell receptor beta chains from one sample, sequenced in a study of T cell repertoires in cytomegalovirus infection. No antigen is known for these receptors. MiXCR, applied by TCRdb to the reads, yields one record per CDR3 protein. The top ten hold approximately 18% of the sample, which has about 700,000 distinct CDR3 sequences, 30% to 40% seen once. This specimen consisted of cultured PBMCs, obtained from culture after CMV antigen stimulation. These receptors originate from a human donor in good health (CMV status not recorded). Some clones in this sample may be carry-over from other donors' samples. Each CDR3 is given with its conserved first and last residue. A D gene is named only where the DNA matches it firmly. Clone size is stated in some rows and not others, as once, few, many or a class when expanded.

>TRBV4-1|-|TRBD2|TRBJ2-1
CASSHRGGYNEQFF
TGCGCCAGCAGCCATCGCGGGGGGTACAATGAGCAGTTCTTC
>TRBV7-6|-|-|TRBJ2-7
CASSSGTSLREQYF
TGTGCCAGCAGCTCAGGGACCAGCCTACGGGAGCAGTACTTC
>TRBV19|-|TRBD1|TRBJ1-6
CANSGQPNSPLHF
TGTGCCAACTCGGGACAGCCTAATTCACCCCTCCACTTT
>TRBV20-1|few|-|TRBJ2-1
CSAYLNRAFGDEQFF
TGCAGTGCTTACCTAAACAGGGCATTCGGTGATGAGCAGTTCTTC
>TRBV7-8|many|-|TRBJ2-7
CASSPTGGVTIRLYEQYF
TGTGCCAGCAGCCCTACCGGAGGTGTAACCATAAGGCTCTACGAGCAGTACTTC
>TRBV7-6|-|-|TRBJ2-1
CASSIGGDNEQFF
TGTGCCAGCAGTATTGGCGGGGACAATGAGCAGTTCTTC
>TRBV6-6|-|TRBD1|TRBJ1-2
CASRTPGGNYGYTF
TGTGCCAGCAGGACCCCAGGGGGAAACTATGGCTACACCTTC
>TRBV20-1|-|TRBD2|TRBJ2-7
CSARDPLAGVGYEQYF
TGCAGTGCTAGAGATCCATTAGCGGGAGTCGGCTACGAGCAGTACTTC
>TRBV11-2|few|TRBD1|TRBJ1-2
CASSKTRQGADYGYTF
TGTGCCAGCAGCAAAACCAGACAGGGGGCGGACTATGGCTACACCTTC
>TRBV5-5|once|-|TRBJ2-3
CASSARLVVDTQYF
TGTGCCAGCAGCGCTAGACTAGTGGTGGATACGCAGTATTTT
>TRBV19|few|TRBD2|TRBJ2-3
CASSMRGLAGVTDTQYF
TGTGCCAGTAGTATGCGGGGACTAGCGGGAGTCACAGATACGCAGTATTTT
>TRBV20-1|-|-|TRBJ1-1
CSAVNRVNTEAFF
TGCAGTGCTGTTAACAGGGTAAACACTGAAGCTTTCTTT
>TRBV12-3/TRBV12-4|-|-|TRBJ1-1
CASNLMGTSDTEAFF
TGTGCCAGCAACCTGATGGGGACCTCCGACACTGAAGCTTTCTTT
>TRBV7-2|-|TRBD1|TRBJ1-2
CASSPRGDRASF
TGTGCCAGCAGCCCTAGGGGTGACAGGGCCTCGTTC
>TRBV7-2|-|-|TRBJ1-2
CASSYTAGYGYTF
TGTGCCAGCAGCTATACCGCAGGCTATGGCTACACCTTC
>TRBV12-3/TRBV12-4|many|-|TRBJ1-6
CASSFGQSYNSPLHF
TGTGCCAGCAGTTTCGGGCAGAGTTACAATTCACCCCTCCACTTT
>TRBV6-2/TRBV6-3|-|TRBD2|TRBJ2-2
CASSLAGSGELFF
TGTGCCAGCAGTCTAGCGGGATCTGGGGAGCTGTTTTTT
>TRBV12-3/TRBV12-4|-|TRBD2|TRBJ2-5
CASSSVGTSGEETQYF
TGTGCCAGCAGTTCCGTCGGCACTAGCGGGGAAGAGACCCAGTACTTC
>TRBV29-1|-|-|TRBJ2-2
CSVAEDNTGELFF
TGCAGCGTTGCTGAAGATAACACCGGGGAGCTGTTTTTT
>TRBV7-9|few|-|TRBJ2-1
CASSYRVSEQFF
TGTGCCAGCAGCTACAGGGTGTCCGAGCAGTTCTTC
>TRBV20-1|-|-|TRBJ2-1
CSARRAPGSSYNEQFF
TGCAGTGCTAGACGGGCGCCAGGGAGCTCCTACAATGAGCAGTTCTTC
>TRBV10-3|-|TRBD2|TRBJ2-7
CAISESTAGGYEQYF
TGTGCCATCAGTGAGTCCACTGCGGGAGGTTACGAGCAGTACTTC
>TRBV19|-|TRBD2|TRBJ2-4
CASSIFSGRAFRAKNIQYF
TGTGCCAGTAGTATTTTCAGCGGGAGGGCCTTTCGAGCCAAAAACATTCAGTACTTC
>TRBV7-2|many|-|TRBJ1-1
CASSPRRPARAFF
TGTGCCAGCAGCCCCCGACGGCCGGCCAGGGCTTTCTTT
>TRBV12-5|few|TRBD1|TRBJ2-7
CASGPGTAVGQYF
TGTGCTAGTGGCCCAGGGACAGCAGTGGGGCAGTACTTC
>TRBV4-3|-|-|TRBJ2-3
CASSQDTATDTQYF
TGCGCCAGCAGCCAAGATACAGCGACAGATACGCAGTATTTT
>TRBV10-3|-|-|TRBJ2-1
CASAGGYNEQFF
TGTGCCTCCGCCGGGGGCTACAATGAGCAGTTCTTC
>TRBV6-2/TRBV6-3|-|TRBD2|TRBJ2-5
CASSYGGLANGQETQYF
TGTGCCAGCAGTTATGGGGGACTAGCGAACGGCCAAGAGACCCAGTACTTC
>TRBV7-2|-|-|TRBJ2-5
CASGLVGSRVETQYF
TGTGCCAGCGGCTTAGTAGGGAGCCGCGTGGAGACCCAGTACTTC
>TRBV6-1|-|-|TRBJ1-5
CASSYQPPGRAINQPQHF
TGTGCCAGCAGTTACCAACCCCCGGGACGGGCTATCAATCAGCCCCAGCATTTT
>TRBV18|-|TRBD2|TRBJ2-1
CASSRVSGGDNEQFF
TGTGCCAGCTCACGGGTAAGCGGGGGCGACAATGAGCAGTTCTTC
>TRBV12-5|-|TRBD2|TRBJ2-1
CASGLGSGANEQFF
TGTGCTAGTGGTTTGGGAAGCGGGGCCAATGAGCAGTTCTTC
>TRBV20-1|-|-|TRBJ2-2
CSARGDTNTGELFF
TGCAGTGCTAGAGGGGACACCAACACCGGGGAGCTGTTTTTT
>TRBV19|-|-|TRBJ2-5
CASSMGRGLVVETQYF
TGTGCCAGTAGTATGGGGAGAGGGCTGGTTGTCGAGACCCAGTACTTC
>TRBV7-9|-|-|TRBJ2-1
CASSLEGGGRRNEQFF
TGTGCCAGCAGCTTAGAAGGTGGGGGGAGGAGGAATGAGCAGTTCTTC
>TRBV12-3/TRBV12-4|few|TRBD2|TRBJ2-5
CASNLSGGETQYF
TGTGCCAGCAATTTATCGGGGGGTGAGACCCAGTACTTC
>TRBV7-4|-|-|TRBJ2-1
CASSLRREPTDNEQFF
TGTGCCAGCAGCTTAAGGCGGGAACCTACTGACAATGAGCAGTTCTTC
>TRBV11-2|many|TRBD2|TRBJ2-7
CASSLVLAGPYEQYF
TGTGCCAGCAGCTTAGTACTAGCGGGACCCTACGAGCAGTACTTC
>TRBV10-3|few|-|TRBJ2-2
CAIQMTGNTGELFF
TGTGCCATCCAAATGACAGGAAACACCGGGGAGCTGTTTTTT
>TRBV7-6|few|-|TRBJ2-3
CASTNTGARDTQYF
TGTGCCAGCACCAATACGGGGGCACGAGATACGCAGTATTTT
>TRBV7-8|-|TRBD2|TRBJ2-1
CASSQRGLATNNEQFF
TGTGCCAGCAGCCAAAGGGGACTAGCGACGAACAATGAGCAGTTCTTC
>TRBV15|-|-|TRBJ2-3
CATSRGGRSAETQYF
TGTGCCACCAGCAGAGGGGGGAGAAGTGCAGAGACGCAGTATTTT
>TRBV20-1|-|TRBD1|TRBJ2-7
CSAMTGGGYEQYF
TGCAGTGCAATGACAGGGGGAGGCTACGAGCAGTACTTC
>TRBV7-9|-|-|TRBJ2-5
CASSGSGAGETQYF
TGTGCCAGCAGCGGCTCGGGGGCGGGAGAGACCCAGTACTTC
>TRBV19|-|-|TRBJ1-4
CASSEGLSANEKLFF
TGTGCCAGTAGTGAGGGATTGAGCGCGAATGAAAAACTGTTTTTT
>TRBV6-1|few|-|TRBJ2-5
CASSEASVGSETQYF
TGTGCCAGCAGTGAAGCCTCCGTGGGCTCAGAGACCCAGTACTTC